The 2 T cell receptor beta chains below were found in one sample sequenced in a study of shared clonotypes between healthy human individuals. Sequenced by immunoSEQ multiplex PCR; TCRdb stores in-frame clones only, minus some. The table includes fewer than 550,000 clones, over 60% detected once. Sequencing used PBMCs. The receptors come from a middle-aged woman in good health. Some clones in this sample may be carry-over from other donors' samples.

V usage is TRBV27 and J usage is TRBJ2-7; 8 bases line up with TRBD1. After removal of 2 bases from V and 4 bases from J, the junction contained 7 bases not matched to a gene. Germline CDR1 is MNHEY and CDR2 is SMNVEV (reference sequence). The CDR3 spans 15 residues. The CDR3 DNA reads as TGTGCCAGCAGTTTACCTGGACAGGGAATTTACGAGCAGTACTTC. Translation gives CASSLPGQGIYEQYF.

CDR3 protein: CAIQGTGPQYEQYF. The CDR3 nucleotides are TGTGCCATTCAAGGGACAGGGCCCCAATACGAGCAGTACTTC. This chain links TRBV28 with TRBJ2-7; 9 bases fit TRBD1. Germline V gene lookup returns CDR1 MDHEN and CDR2 SYDVKM. CDR3 length equals 14 residues. Unmatched junction bases numbered 11, after V lost 10 bases and J lost 4 bases.